Listed below are T cell receptor beta chains from one sample, sequenced in a study of blood T cell repertoires in COVID-19. Profiling relied on immunoSEQ multiplex PCR, and the TCRdb table lists in-frame clones only, not all of them. The sample records 130,000 to 150,000 clones, around 87% being singletons. Sequencing input: peripheral blood. These receptors originate from a woman aged 45-65 years with active or convalescent COVID-19. Both conserved end residues are part of each CDR3. Each record gives: J gene, CDR3 length, V gene, D gene, CDR3 protein. A D gene is named only where the DNA matches it firmly.

j_gene: TRBJ1-1
len: 10
v_gene: TRBV30
d_gene: NA
CDR3aa: CAWSGGVAFF

j_gene: TRBJ2-7
len: 16
v_gene: TRBV19
d_gene: TRBD1
CDR3aa: CASSPGQGTTLSEQYF

j_gene: TRBJ1-1
len: 16
v_gene: TRBV18
d_gene: NA
CDR3aa: CASSPPTGLMNTEAFF

j_gene: TRBJ2-3
len: 17
v_gene: TRBV4-2
d_gene: TRBD2
CDR3aa: CASSQDTKAGGPDTQYF

j_gene: TRBJ2-2
len: 14
v_gene: TRBV6-5
d_gene: NA
CDR3aa: CASQFIMNTGELFF

j_gene: TRBJ2-3
len: 15
v_gene: TRBV29-1
d_gene: TRBD2
CDR3aa: CSVAPSGGGTDTQYF

j_gene: TRBJ1-2
len: 13
v_gene: TRBV12-3/TRBV12-4
d_gene: TRBD1
CDR3aa: CASRVTGLYGYTF

j_gene: TRBJ2-3
len: 15
v_gene: TRBV5-1
d_gene: TRBD1
CDR3aa: CASRSGQESTDTQYF

j_gene: TRBJ2-3
len: 18
v_gene: TRBV7-6
d_gene: TRBD2
CDR3aa: CASSSYSLAGGGTDTQYF

j_gene: TRBJ1-1
len: 12
v_gene: TRBV19
d_gene: NA
CDR3aa: CASRGSYTEAFF

j_gene: TRBJ2-4
len: 14
v_gene: TRBV5-1
d_gene: TRBD1
CDR3aa: CASSYRQGWDIQYF

j_gene: TRBJ2-2
len: 13
v_gene: TRBV12-3/TRBV12-4
d_gene: TRBD1
CDR3aa: CAGGQGNTGELFF

j_gene: TRBJ2-2
len: 14
v_gene: TRBV7-8
d_gene: NA
CDR3aa: CASSTGQNTGELFF

j_gene: TRBJ2-1
len: 18
v_gene: TRBV3-1/TRBV3-2
d_gene: TRBD1
CDR3aa: CASNLKVRDRGRYNEQFF

j_gene: TRBJ1-4
len: 14
v_gene: TRBV11-2
d_gene: TRBD1
CDR3aa: CASSEGTATEKLFF

j_gene: TRBJ1-1
len: 13
v_gene: TRBV29-1
d_gene: TRBD1
CDR3aa: CSVGDRGGTEAFF

j_gene: TRBJ2-5
len: 17
v_gene: TRBV21-1
d_gene: NA
CDR3aa: CASSKGLLAGARETQYF

j_gene: TRBJ2-3
len: 15
v_gene: TRBV2
d_gene: TRBD1
CDR3aa: CASSAGTGSADTQYF

j_gene: TRBJ2-7
len: 15
v_gene: TRBV5-1
d_gene: TRBD2
CDR3aa: CASSLSAGEVYEQYF

j_gene: TRBJ2-1
len: 15
v_gene: TRBV11-2
d_gene: TRBD2
CDR3aa: CASSPGTSGKNEQFF

j_gene: TRBJ1-6
len: 16
v_gene: TRBV7-9
d_gene: TRBD1
CDR3aa: CASSLSTGGPNSPLHF

j_gene: TRBJ2-3
len: 14
v_gene: TRBV19
d_gene: NA
CDR3aa: CASSIGGYLDTQYF

j_gene: TRBJ1-1
len: 11
v_gene: TRBV2
d_gene: NA
CDR3aa: CASRGAGLAFF

j_gene: TRBJ2-1
len: 14
v_gene: TRBV18
d_gene: NA
CDR3aa: CASSMSDSYNEQFF

j_gene: TRBJ1-4
len: 14
v_gene: TRBV2
d_gene: TRBD1
CDR3aa: CASSPGGLFEKLFF

j_gene: TRBJ2-2
len: 21
v_gene: TRBV23-1
d_gene: TRBD2
CDR3aa: CASSQPLLPGLAGLRTGELFF

j_gene: TRBJ1-4
len: 14
v_gene: TRBV6-5
d_gene: NA
CDR3aa: CASSYGQPLTELFF

j_gene: TRBJ2-1
len: 15
v_gene: TRBV7-2
d_gene: TRBD2
CDR3aa: CASSDSGGATNEQFF

j_gene: TRBJ2-3
len: 14
v_gene: TRBV11-3
d_gene: NA
CDR3aa: CASSLSRSTDTQYF

j_gene: TRBJ1-2
len: 11
v_gene: TRBV3-1/TRBV3-2
d_gene: NA
CDR3aa: CASSPGVGYTF

j_gene: TRBJ1-2
len: 13
v_gene: TRBV6-5
d_gene: NA
CDR3aa: CASSSGLNYGYTF

j_gene: TRBJ2-7
len: 15
v_gene: TRBV27
d_gene: TRBD1
CDR3aa: CASSFTGTGGYEQYF

j_gene: TRBJ1-1
len: 17
v_gene: TRBV14
d_gene: TRBD1
CDR3aa: CASTPGQVGSVGTEAFF

j_gene: TRBJ2-7
len: 16
v_gene: TRBV7-9
d_gene: TRBD1
CDR3aa: CASSISTGVRTYEQYF

j_gene: TRBJ2-6
len: 14
v_gene: TRBV18
d_gene: NA
CDR3aa: CASSPEAGANVLTF

j_gene: TRBJ2-1
len: 15
v_gene: TRBV10-3
d_gene: TRBD2
CDR3aa: CANSGLGGTYNEQFF

j_gene: TRBJ1-3
len: 13
v_gene: TRBV28
d_gene: TRBD1
CDR3aa: CASSFRDRGTIYF

j_gene: TRBJ1-5
len: 14
v_gene: TRBV18
d_gene: NA
CDR3aa: CASSSGGGNQPQHF

j_gene: TRBJ1-5
len: 15
v_gene: TRBV19
d_gene: TRBD1
CDR3aa: CASTLGQLINQPQHF

j_gene: TRBJ2-3
len: 15
v_gene: TRBV4-2
d_gene: TRBD2
CDR3aa: CASSQTSGRWDTQYF

j_gene: TRBJ2-3
len: 15
v_gene: TRBV7-2
d_gene: NA
CDR3aa: CASSNLPSSTDTQYF